This T cell receptor (beta chain) was sequenced during a study of T cells in Graves' hyperthyroidism and ophthalmopathy. Study-wide findings and caveats: From stable hyperthyroidism, ophthalmopathy was set apart by a 13 V-J model. Blood samples included most of the expanded thyroid clonotypes exceeding 0.001. Progression to ophthalmopathy was predicted a median of 6.5 months early.

TCR beta CDR3 regions were amplified from RNA transcripts. HTBI primers drove first-round RT-PCR of the TCR CDR3. TCRdb ran MiXCR on the multiplex PCR reads and lists one entry per CDR3 protein. The sample shows approximately 590,000 distinct CDR3 sequences, 15% to 19% of them seen only once. Stability of Graves' hyperthyroidism was defined as absent ophthalmopathy progression within 18 months. This clonotype was counted many times. The antigen remains unidentified. Germline V gene sequence: CDR1 LGHDT, CDR2 YNNKEL (reference sequence). This CDR3 is 14 amino acids long. V was cut by 0 bases and J by 2 bases, with 8 bases left in between.

The clonotype was recovered from a woman aged 30 to 39 with Graves' hyperthyroidism. The sequenced material came from blood. The chain joins TRBV3-1 to TRBJ2-7, with D unresolved. The CDR3, as DNA: TGTGCCAGCAGCCAAGAGCAGGAACCCTACGAGCAGTACTTC. Its translation: CASSQEQEPYEQYF.